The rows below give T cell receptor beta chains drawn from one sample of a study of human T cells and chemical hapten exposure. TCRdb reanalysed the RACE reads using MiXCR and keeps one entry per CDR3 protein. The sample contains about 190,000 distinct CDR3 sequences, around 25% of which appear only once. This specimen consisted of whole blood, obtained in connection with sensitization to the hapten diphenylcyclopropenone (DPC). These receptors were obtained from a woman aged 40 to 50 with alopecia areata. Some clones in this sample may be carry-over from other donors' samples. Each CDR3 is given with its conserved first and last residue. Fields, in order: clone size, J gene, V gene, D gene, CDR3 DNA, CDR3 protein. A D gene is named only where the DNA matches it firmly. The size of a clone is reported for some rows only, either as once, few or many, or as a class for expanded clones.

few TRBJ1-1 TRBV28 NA TGTGCCAGCAGTCCCGGGGGCACGCCAGGCACTACTGAAGCTTTCTTT CASSPGGTPGTTEAFF
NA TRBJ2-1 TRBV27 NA TGTGCCAGCAGTTTATGGGGACTGCCGATCAATGAGCAGTTCTTC CASSLWGLPINEQFF
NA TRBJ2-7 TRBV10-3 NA TGTGCCATCAGACCGGACAACACCTACGAGCAGTACTTC CAIRPDNTYEQYF
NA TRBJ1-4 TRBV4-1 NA TGCGCCAGCAGCCAAGATGCCCGGGTTTGGGGTGAAAAACTGTTTTTT CASSQDARVWGEKLFF
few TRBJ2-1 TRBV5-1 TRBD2 TGCGCCAGCAGTTTAGCGGGAGTGGATGAGCAGTTCTTC CASSLAGVDEQFF
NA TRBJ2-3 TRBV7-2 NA TGTGCCAGCAGCCCCCCCCGAAGCGACACAGATACGCAGTATTTT CASSPPRSDTDTQYF
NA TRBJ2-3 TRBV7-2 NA TGTGCCAGCAGCTCGAGCTCAGATACGCAGTATTTT CASSSSSDTQYF
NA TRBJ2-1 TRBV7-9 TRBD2 TGTGCCAGCAGATTCACTAGCGGAAGCTACAATGAGCAGTTCTTC CASRFTSGSYNEQFF
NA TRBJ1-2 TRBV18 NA TGTGCCAGCTCACCCAACACACAGAACTATGGCTACACCTTC CASSPNTQNYGYTF
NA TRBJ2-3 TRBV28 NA TGTGCCAGCAGTTTGGACATCCGAAAAGACACAGATACGCAGTATTTT CASSLDIRKDTDTQYF
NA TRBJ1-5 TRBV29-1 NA TGCAGCGCTGGGGACACTAGCAATCAGCCCCAGCATTTT CSAGDTSNQPQHF
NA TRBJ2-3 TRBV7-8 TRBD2 TGTGCCAGCAGCGGGGTAGCGGGAGTTCCGTTGAGCACAGATACGCAGTATTTT CASSGVAGVPLSTDTQYF
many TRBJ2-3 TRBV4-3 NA TGCGCCAGCAGCCAAGACACACGCACAGATACGCAGTATTTT CASSQDTRTDTQYF
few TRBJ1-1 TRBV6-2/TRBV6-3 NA TGTGCCAGCAGTGGACAGTTGAACACTGAAGCTTTCTTT CASSGQLNTEAFF
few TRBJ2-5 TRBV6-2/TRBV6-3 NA TGTGCCAGCAGTTACTCTGGAGGGAGTGAGACCCAGTACTTC CASSYSGGSETQYF
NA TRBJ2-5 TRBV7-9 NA TGTGCCAGCAGCGGTGTCCAAGGGACCCAGTACTTC CASSGVQGTQYF
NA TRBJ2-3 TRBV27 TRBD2 TGTGCCAGCAGCCGAGACTGGACTAGCGGGAGGACCGATACGCAGTATTTT CASSRDWTSGRTDTQYF
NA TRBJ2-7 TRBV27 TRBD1 TGTGCCAGCAGGTTGATGTCAGGGGGCAGGGAGCAGTACTTC CASRLMSGGREQYF
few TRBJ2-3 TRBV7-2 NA TGTGCCAGCAGCCCAGGGTACTTAAGCACAGATACGCAGTATTTT CASSPGYLSTDTQYF
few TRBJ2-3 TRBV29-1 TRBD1 TGCAGCGTCGAGGACAGGGTGGCGCAGTATTTT CSVEDRVAQYF
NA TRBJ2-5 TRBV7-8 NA TGTGCCAGCAGCTTAGCGATCGTCAGCCAAGAGACCCAGTACTTC CASSLAIVSQETQYF
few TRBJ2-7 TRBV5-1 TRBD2 TGCGCCAGCAGCTTGTCGGGGGGATCCCAATACGAGCAGTACTTC CASSLSGGSQYEQYF